A single sample is the source of the 29 T cell receptor beta chains below, sequenced in a study of blood T cells in healthy people across ages. The second PCR ran roughly 6 to 11 cycles with a sample-barcoded 5' primer and J-beta primers. TCRdb redid the calling of the 5' RACE reads with MiXCR, one entry per CDR3 protein. This table holds about 1.4 million distinct CDR3 sequences, 59% found once. The sequencing input was blood. These TCRs come from a young man in good health.

The chain carries TRBV28 and TRBJ1-2; 8 bases agree with TRBD1. The germline V gene has CDR1 MDHEN and CDR2 SYDVKM. With V trimmed by 6 bases and J by 6 bases, 12 bases remained unmatched. This CDR3 spans 15 amino acids. The CDR3 is CASRALRQGLDGYTF. The CDR3 region has the DNA TGTGCCAGCAGGGCCTTACGACAGGGGCTGGATGGCTACACCTTC.

This clonotype has only a few counts. The V call is TRBV29-1, the J call TRBJ2-1; tentative D call: TRBD1 (5 bases). Trimming removed 3 bases from V and 3 bases from J, with 9 bases in between. CDR3 size: 13 residues. From germline, CDR1 is SQVTM and CDR2 ANQGSEA. The CDR3: CSVDRDDYNEQFF. CDR3 bases: TGCAGCGTTGACAGGGATGACTACAATGAGCAGTTCTTC.

The genes are TRBV12-3 or TRBV12-4 and TRBJ2-5; D unclear. The V end lost 5 bases, the J end lost 5 bases, and 12 bases lay between the germline ends. CDR3 length: 13 residues. The CDR3 DNA sequence: TGTGCCAGCAGTCTCGACCTAAGGGAGACCCAGTACTTC. Translating gives CASSLDLRETQYF.

This clonotype was detected only a few times. The chain combines TRBV6-6 with TRBJ2-7; a possible D gene is TRBD1 (5 bases). V lost 4 bases to trimming and J lost 5 bases, with 15 bases between them. The CDR3 is 14 residues long. In germline, CDR1 is MNHNY, CDR2 SVGAGI (reference sequence). CDR3 nucleotides: TGTGCCAGCAGTTCGACAGACATAAATGACGAGCAGTACTTC. Amino acids: CASSSTDINDEQYF.

The chain has TRBV20-1 and TRBJ2-5; D might be TRBD2 (5 bases). This CDR3 comprises 14 residues. Looked up from germline, CDR1 is DFQATT and CDR2 is SNEGSKA (reference sequence). Deletions cut 7 bases from V and 2 bases from J, with 17 bases between. The CDR3 sequence: CSGGSERRQETQYF. In DNA, the CDR3 is TGCAGTGGAGGGAGTGAACGGAGGCAAGAGACCCAGTACTTC.

This clonotype was seen more than once but under ten times. The chain employs TRBV6-2 or TRBV6-3 and TRBJ2-7; 10 nucleotides line up with TRBD1. The CDR3 covers 19 residues. V was clipped by 6 bases and J by 3 bases; unmatched bases: 20. CDR1 and CDR2 from the germline V gene are MNHEY and SVGEGT. This CDR3 reads CASRPVSGSGQGSFYEQYF. In DNA form, the CDR3 reads TGTGCCAGCAGACCCGTCAGCGGGTCGGGACAGGGGTCGTTCTACGAGCAGTACTTC.

As for this clonotype: This likely comes from a read error, as the CDR3 has no conserved phenylalanine or tryptophan at its end. The gene calls are TRBV7-2 and TRBJ2-4, with 7 positions matching TRBD2. The J call may not be correct, given that the DNA end is closer to TRBJ2-7. Germline V CDR1 and CDR2: SGHTA, FQGNSA. CDR3 length equals 15 residues. This CDR3 is CASSLTWEGAYEQYY. The CDR3 DNA follows: TGTGCCAGCAGCTTAACGTGGGAGGGCGCTTACGAGCAGTACTAC.

V gene TRBV6-5 combines with J gene TRBJ2-1; D call uncertain. The CDR3 spans 16 residues. From germline, CDR1 is MNHEY and CDR2 SVGAGI. Trimming pared 1 base from V and 4 bases from J, leaving 14 bases between. The CDR3 nucleotides read TGTGCCAGCAGTTACTATCGGCAGCCAACTTACAATGAGCAGTTCTTC. Translation: CASSYYRQPTYNEQFF.

For the CDR3, the DNA is TGCAGCGGTGATATGGGATATGGCTACACCTTC. Translated, it gives CSGDMGYGYTF. The chain recombines TRBV29-1 with TRBJ1-2, with no clear D. This CDR3 has 11 residues. Germline loops: CDR1 SQVTM, CDR2 ANQGSEA. V was cut by 7 bases and J by 5 bases, with 11 bases left in between.

This rearrangement joins TRBV12-3 or TRBV12-4 to TRBJ2-3, with D uncertain. V shed 7 bases and J shed 1 base, with 9 bases lying between them. CDR3 length: 13 amino acids. The CDR3 DNA is TGTGCCAGCAAAGTCCTTGGCACAGATACGCAGTATTTT. The encoded protein is CASKVLGTDTQYF.

The CDR3 here is CAISNRDRSYNEQFF. For the CDR3, the DNA is TGTGCCATCAGCAACCGGGACAGATCCTACAATGAGCAGTTCTTC. The chain combines TRBV10-3 with TRBJ2-1; 7 bases are shared with TRBD1. The germline CDR1 and CDR2 sequences are ENHRY and SYGVKD. V trimming: 6 bases; J trimming: 1 base; junction bases outside the gene matches: 6. CDR3 length: 15 residues.

This clonotype was seen a single time. This rearrangement joins TRBV7-8 to TRBJ1-2; TRBD1 agrees at 7 bases. The CDR3 is 18 amino acids. V shed 1 base and J 5 bases; nucleotides not matched to a gene: 16. Germline V gene sequence: CDR1 SGHVS, CDR2 FQNEAQ. The CDR3 protein is CASSLDPTSGTALYGYTF. For the CDR3, the DNA is TGTGCCAGCAGCTTAGATCCCACGTCCGGGACAGCGCTATATGGCTACACCTTC.

This clonotype appeared a few times. The CDR3 loop is CASSRDRAYSPLHF. CDR3 DNA: TGTGCCAGCAGCAGGGACCGCGCGTATTCACCCCTCCACTTT. The J gene is TRBJ1-6, the V gene TRBV6-5; D might be TRBD1 (5 bases). V was pared by 6 bases and J by 8 bases, with 14 bases between. From germline, CDR1 is MNHEY and CDR2 SVGAGI. The CDR3 contains 14 residues.

This clonotype was found a few times. This sequence joins TRBV7-6 and TRBJ1-6; D not certain. V was pared by 6 bases and J by 7 bases, with 7 bases between. CDR1 and CDR2 (germline): SGHVS, FNYEAQ. The CDR3 runs 12 residues. The CDR3, as DNA: TGTGCCAGCAGTCAGATGAATTCACCCCTCCACTTT. Amino acid sequence: CASSQMNSPLHF.

This clonotype was counted once. The chain recombines TRBV4-2 with TRBJ1-2, with a weak D call TRBD1 (5 bases). This CDR3 has 13 amino acids. V was clipped by 7 bases and J by 3 bases, with 12 bases between them. From germline, CDR1 is LGHNA and CDR2 YNFKEQ. CDR3 sequence: CASTPQGHYGYTF. For the CDR3, the DNA is TGTGCCAGCACCCCTCAGGGTCACTATGGCTACACCTTC.

The gene calls are TRBV7-9 and TRBJ2-5, with unresolved D. The V end was cut by 6 bases, the J end by 2 bases, with 16 bases between. CDR3 length equals 15 residues. Germline assignment: CDR1 SEHNR and CDR2 FQNEAQ (reference sequence). The CDR3 reads CASSSSVHIQETQYF. As DNA, the CDR3 is TGTGCCAGCAGTTCAAGCGTACATATACAAGAGACCCAGTACTTC.

This chain uses TRBV27 with TRBJ2-5; D might be TRBD2 (6 bases). The DNA matches TRBJ2-7 better at its end, which makes the J call doubtful. The germline V gene has CDR1 MNHEY and CDR2 SMNVEV (reference sequence). This CDR3 spans 12 amino acids. CDR3 nucleotide sequence: TGTGCCAGCAGATTCCCCGGGGGCGAGCAGTACTTC. Its translation is CASRFPGGEQYF.

This rearrangement joins TRBV4-3 to TRBJ2-4; maybe TRBD1 (5 bases). The J call may be incorrect, as the DNA end agrees better with TRBJ2-7. CDR1 and CDR2 (germline): LGHNA, YSLEER. The CDR3 runs 16 residues. The chain's CDR3 is CASSQELTDRYYEQYF. The CDR3 DNA sequence: TGCGCCAGCAGCCAAGAATTGACAGATAGATACTACGAGCAGTACTTC.

This sequence joins TRBV4-2 and TRBJ1-1, with D maybe TRBD1 (5 bases). V was cut by 4 bases and J by 11 bases, with 26 bases left in between. CDR1 is LGHNA, CDR2 YNFKEQ, per germline. CDR3 size: 16 residues. The chain's CDR3 is CASSPFGGGGDLSAFF. CDR3 nucleotides: TGTGCCAGCAGCCCATTCGGAGGCGGGGGGGACTTGTCGGCTTTCTTT.

The J gene is TRBJ2-3, the V gene TRBV18; D ambiguous. Germline V gene data show CDR1 as KGHSH and CDR2 as LQKENI. Trimming pared 2 bases from V and 9 bases from J, leaving 12 bases between. CDR3 size: 13 residues. Here the CDR3 DNA reads TGTGCCAGCTCACCAGACTGGATGTCGACGCAGTATTTT. It codes for CASSPDWMSTQYF.

This clonotype came up a few times. This chain uses TRBV7-9 with TRBJ1-1, with D unresolved. CDR1 is SEHNR, CDR2 FQNEAQ, per germline (reference sequence). The CDR3 contains 18 residues. Trimming cost V 4 bases and J 0 bases, with 21 bases left between them. This CDR3 is CASSSNKLGFGLNTEAFF. CDR3 DNA: TGTGCCAGCAGCTCCAACAAGCTGGGGTTTGGTCTGAACACTGAAGCTTTCTTT.

On this clonotype itself: The junction does not match germline at one end; this may be a read error. The chain employs TRBV10-3 and TRBJ2-1; TRBD1 matches 10 bases. This CDR3 spans 16 amino acids. Germline CDR1 is ENHRY and CDR2 is SYGVKD. The CDR3 DNA reads TGTGCCATCAGTCCGGGACGGACAGGGGGGTCAAATGAGCGGTTCTTC. It translates to CAISPGRTGGSNERFF.

The chain joins TRBV15 to TRBJ2-5; weak D call: TRBD1 (5 bases). Germline CDR1 reads LNHNV; CDR2 reads YYDKDF (reference sequence). The ends were cut back, 1 base at V and 12 bases at J, with 18 bases in the middle. The CDR3 covers 14 residues. CDR3 sequence reads: CATSRGSSGSEEYF. Written as DNA, the CDR3 is TGTGCCACCAGCAGAGGAAGTTCAGGGTCCGAAGAGTACTTC.

In DNA, the CDR3 is TGTGCCAGCACCGGACTGTATCAGCCCCAGCATTTT. Protein: CASTGLYQPQHF. This chain links TRBV6-4 with TRBJ1-5; D remains unclear. With 7 bases removed from V and 5 bases from J, the gap between germline ends came to 9 bases. Germline values: CDR1 MRHNA, CDR2 SNTAGT. There are 12 residues in the CDR3.

This clonotype was seen just once. The gene calls are TRBV6-6 and TRBJ2-5; D is undetermined. CDR3 length equals 15 residues. Trimming took 1 base from V and 3 from J, leaving 12 bases between them. The germline V gene encodes CDR1 MNHNY and CDR2 SVGAGI (reference sequence). CDR3 sequence: CASSYWGKGKETQYF. CDR3 DNA: TGTGCCAGCAGTTACTGGGGTAAGGGTAAAGAGACCCAGTACTTC.

The CDR3 nucleotides read TGCGCCAGCAGCCAAGGGGGACTTTCTGGGTCGGGTTACGAGCAGTACTTC. It translates to CASSQGGLSGSGYEQYF. J is TRBJ2-7 and V is TRBV4-1, with a weak D call TRBD2 (6 bases). Germline V CDR1 and CDR2: MGHRA, YSYEKL. The CDR3 is 17 amino acids. V was pared by 1 base and J by 4 bases, with 20 bases between.

Of note for this clonotype: At one of its ends the junction is not consistent with the germline gene, which may arise from a read error. The chain uses TRBV11-2 and TRBJ2-3; 11 bases are a match to TRBD2. The CDR3 sequence is 17 residues long. The germline V gene encodes CDR1 SGHAT and CDR2 FQNNGV. The CDR3 sequence: CANSPRASGRPWDTQYF. As DNA, the CDR3 is TGTGCCAACAGCCCCCGGGCTAGCGGGAGGCCCTGGGATACGCAGTATTTT.

The gene calls are TRBV7-2 and TRBJ2-3, with D possibly called TRBD1 or TRBD2 (5 bases each). Germline CDR1 and CDR2: SGHTA and FQGNSA. The CDR3 is 16 amino acids. V shed 5 bases and J shed 3 bases, with 18 bases lying between them. The CDR3 bases are TGTGCCAGCAGCCATGGGACCGCTCCGGGGACAGATACGCAGTATTTT. It translates to CASSHGTAPGTDTQYF.

The chain combines TRBV7-9 with TRBJ2-6, with D possibly matching TRBD1 (6 bases). CDR1 and CDR2 (germline): SEHNR, FQNEAQ (reference sequence). V lost 6 bases to trimming and J lost 3 bases, with 12 bases between them. This CDR3 region has 15 residues. The CDR3 coding sequence is TGTGCCAGCAGACCCACAGGGAATGGGGCCAACGTCCTGACTTTC. Translating gives CASRPTGNGANVLTF.